Below, 20 T cell receptor beta chains from the same sample are listed, as sequenced in a study of cytomegalovirus exposure and HLA in healthy donors. The study ran its PCR with 60 Vbeta and 13 Jbeta primers. Sequencing was performed with immunoSEQ multiplex PCR; in TCRdb, only in-frame clones are kept and a portion is missing. The sample holds 150,000 to 250,000 clones, around 81% seen once. Input material: PBMCs. The receptors derive from a man between 25 and 39 years old in good health and CMV-seronegative.

CDR3 loop: CASSVRTGTAVSGANVLTF. The DNA of the CDR3 is TGTGCCAGCAGCGTAAGAACCGGGACAGCTGTATCCGGGGCCAACGTCCTGACTTTC. The chain has TRBV9 and TRBJ2-6; 7 positions match TRBD1. V was pared by 1 base and J by 4 bases, with 14 bases of the junction left unmatched. Germline V gene lookup returns CDR1 SGDLS and CDR2 YYNGEE. The CDR3 totals 19 residues. Full variable domain (missing parts from reference TRBV9 and TRBJ2-6): DSGVTQTPKHLITATGQRVTLRCSPRSGDLSVYWYQQSLDQGLQFLIQYYNGEERAKGNILERFSAQQFPDLHSELNLSSLELGDSALYFCASSVRTGTAVSGANVLTFGAGSRLTVL.

This clone has a single count. The rearrangement uses TRBV7-9 and TRBJ1-1; a weak D match, TRBD1 (6 bases). The CDR3 is 15 amino acids. Germline loops: CDR1 SEHNR, CDR2 FQNEAQ (reference sequence). Trimming cost V 2 bases and J 1 base, with 11 bases left between them. The CDR3 bases are TGTGCCAGCAGCTTAATCCTGGGGGCGAACACTGAAGCTTTCTTT. Protein sequence: CASSLILGANTEAFF.

This clone was counted only a few times. The rearrangement joins TRBV28 to TRBJ1-1, with TRBD1 matching 9 bases. Germline CDR1 MDHEN, CDR2 SYDVKM. CDR3 length: 15 amino acids. V lost 6 bases and J lost 3; bases outside the gene matches: 8. Written as DNA, the CDR3 is TGTGCCAGCAGCCCCATGAGGACAGGGGACACTGAAGCTTTCTTT. Its protein is CASSPMRTGDTEAFF.

The chain joins TRBV7-3 to TRBJ2-1; the D gene is possibly TRBD2 (6 bases). The V end was cut by 3 bases, the J end by 4 bases, with 10 bases between. The germline V gene has CDR1 SGHTA and CDR2 FQGTGA. This CDR3 is built from 14 residues. CDR3 residues: CASSLSSGYNEQFF. The DNA of the CDR3 is TGTGCCAGCAGCTTGAGTAGCGGATACAATGAGCAGTTCTTC.

This clone was recorded only once. This chain links TRBV9 with TRBJ2-7; 11 bases fit TRBD2. Per the germline V gene, CDR1 is SGDLS and CDR2 is YYNGEE. The CDR3 spans 16 residues. Losses at the gene ends were 4 bases for V and 3 bases for J; bases not matched to a gene: 9. The CDR3 loop reads CASSPAETSGIYEQYF. The CDR3 coding sequence is TGTGCCAGCAGCCCAGCCGAGACTAGCGGGATCTACGAGCAGTACTTC.

This chain connects TRBV30 to TRBJ2-2, with 7 bases identical to TRBD1. Germline assignment: CDR1 GTSNPN and CDR2 SVGIG (reference sequence). There are 16 residues in the CDR3. The junction had 12 bases not matched to a gene; V was cut back by 6 bases and J by 2 bases. The DNA for the CDR3 is TGTGCCTGCAATCGACAGGGAGTAAAAAACACCGGGGAGCTGTTTTTT. As protein: CACNRQGVKNTGELFF.

This chain joins TRBV7-6 and TRBJ2-5; the match to TRBD2 covers 11 bases. The germline CDR1 and CDR2 sequences are SGHVS and FNYEAQ. With V trimmed by 2 bases and J by 1 base, 3 bases remained unmatched. The length of the CDR3 is 16 residues. CDR3 sequence (DNA): TGTGCCAGCAGCTTAAGGGGACTAGCGGTCCAAGAGACCCAGTACTTC. It specifies CASSLRGLAVQETQYF. The variable domain in full, completed from reference TRBV7-6 and TRBJ2-5, reads GAGVSQSPRYKVTKRGQDVALRCDPISGHVSLYWYRQALGQGPEFLTYFNYEAQQDKSGLPNDRFSAERPEGSISTLTIQRTEQRDSAMYRCASSLRGLAVQETQYFGPGTRLLVL.

V gene TRBV5-1 combines with J gene TRBJ2-1; D unclear. This CDR3 has 13 amino acids. V was cut by 4 bases and J by 9 bases, with 14 bases left in between. Germline loops: CDR1 SGHRS, CDR2 YFSETQ. The CDR3 spells CASSPRTEGEQFF. The CDR3 bases are TGCGCCAGCAGCCCCAGAACAGAAGGTGAGCAGTTCTTC.

A remark on this clone: One junction end does not reproduce the germline sequence, and a read error may be involved. The chain uses TRBV19 and TRBJ2-3; 7 positions agree with TRBD2. The CDR3 loop spans 16 amino acids. CDR1 and CDR2 from the germline V gene are LNHDA and SQIVND (reference sequence). The CDR3 is CASSSRLAASTDTRYF. The CDR3 DNA reads as TGTGCCAGTAGCTCGAGGCTAGCGGCTAGCACAGATACGCGGTATTTT. The variable domain in full, with the rest retrieved from reference TRBV19 and TRBJ2-3, is DGGITQSPKYLFRKEGQNVTLSCEQNLNHDAMYWYRQDPGQGLRLIYYSQIVNDFQKGDIAEGYSVSREKKESFPLTVTSAQKNPTAFYLCASSSRLAASTDTRYFGPGTRLTVL.

V and J are TRBV27 and TRBJ2-7; 11 nucleotides align to TRBD2. The CDR3 runs 16 residues. V was pared by 9 bases and J by 1 base, with 11 bases of the junction left unmatched. CDR1 MNHEY and CDR2 SMNVEV come from the germline V gene (reference sequence). CDR3 in amino acids: CASGFRGLAESYEQYF. In nucleotides, the CDR3 is TGTGCCAGTGGGTTCCGGGGACTAGCGGAATCCTACGAGCAGTACTTC.

The DNA of the CDR3 is TGTGCCAGTAAAACGACAGGGGGAGGAAACACTGAAGCTTTCTTT. Translated: CASKTTGGGNTEAFF. The chain is built from TRBV19 and TRBJ1-1, with 9 bases identical to TRBD1. Unmatched junction bases numbered 8, after V lost 7 bases and J lost 2 bases. Germline CDR1 reads LNHDA; CDR2 reads SQIVND (reference sequence). The CDR3 is 15 residues long. Full variable domain (rest looked up from reference TRBV19 and TRBJ1-1): DGGITQSPKYLFRKEGQNVTLSCEQNLNHDAMYWYRQDPGQGLRLIYYSQIVNDFQKGDIAEGYSVSREKKESFPLTVTSAQKNPTAFYLCASKTTGGGNTEAFFGQGTRLTVV.

The chain is built from TRBV6-5 and TRBJ2-6; 7 nucleotides align to TRBD2. J gave up 1 base and V 10 bases, and 4 bases lay outside the gene matches. From germline, CDR1 is MNHEY and CDR2 SVGAGI. The CDR3 spans 14 residues. This CDR3 reads CATLGGSGANVLTF. The CDR3 nucleotides are TGTGCCACCCTGGGGGGGTCTGGGGCCAACGTCCTGACTTTC.

This clone was counted a few times. The chain carries TRBV5-6 and TRBJ2-7; 8 nucleotides agree with TRBD2. This CDR3 region has 16 residues. V lost 1 base and J lost 1; bases outside the gene matches: 7. Germline CDR1 is SGHDT and CDR2 is YYEEEE. Here the CDR3 reads CASSLLPTSGSYEQYF. The CDR3 DNA follows: TGTGCCAGCAGCTTGTTGCCCACTAGCGGTTCCTACGAGCAGTACTTC.

In its sample, this clone was seen a few times. The chain employs TRBV10-1 and TRBJ2-1, with 10 bases identical to TRBD2. The CDR3 extends over 18 amino acids. V trimming: 0 bases; J trimming: 2 bases; junction bases outside the gene matches: 7. Per germline, CDR1 WNHNN and CDR2 SYGVQD (reference sequence). The CDR3 loop reads CASSESMRLAGAYNEQFF. The CDR3 DNA sequence: TGCGCCAGCAGTGAGTCGATGCGACTAGCGGGTGCCTACAATGAGCAGTTCTTC.

The rearrangement links TRBV6-6 to TRBJ2-3, with 10 bases fitting TRBD2. V gave up 7 bases and J gave up 8 bases; unmatched junction bases: 9. The CDR3 is 14 amino acids. The germline V gene has CDR1 MNHNY and CDR2 SVGAGI (reference sequence). The CDR3 bases are TGTGCCAGCAACAACGGACTAGCGGAAGTTACGCAGTATTTT. It specifies CASNNGLAEVTQYF.

The chain recombines TRBV6-5 with TRBJ2-7, with D possibly matching TRBD2 (5 bases). This CDR3 has 14 residues. V lost 5 bases and J 6 bases, leaving 17 bases between the germline ends. Germline V CDR1 and CDR2: MNHEY, SVGAGI. CDR3 in amino acids: CASSPPGKGAEQYF. For the CDR3, the DNA is TGTGCCAGCAGTCCCCCGGGAAAAGGAGCCGAGCAGTACTTC.

The V call is TRBV7-9, the J call TRBJ2-2; weak D call: TRBD2 (5 bases). The V end was cut by 5 bases, the J end by 1 base, with 8 bases between. Germline V CDR1 and CDR2: SEHNR, FQNEAQ (reference sequence). This CDR3 comprises 14 residues. The DNA of the CDR3 is TGTGCCAGCAGCCCCCGGGGGAACACCGGGGAGCTGTTTTTT. Protein sequence: CASSPRGNTGELFF.

V is TRBV6-1 and J is TRBJ2-7, with a tentative D call TRBD2 (5 bases). CDR3 length: 20 amino acids. V was shortened by 0 bases and J by 3 bases, with 27 bases between the two germline ends. The germline gives CDR1 MNHNS, CDR2 SASEGT. CDR3 protein: CASSEAVFRGWELGVYEQYF. In DNA, the CDR3 is TGTGCCAGCAGTGAAGCAGTGTTTCGGGGATGGGAGTTGGGAGTCTACGAGCAGTACTTC.

The chain has TRBV5-1 and TRBJ1-6; TRBD1 aligns across 7 bases. The CDR3 sequence is 17 residues long. Germline assignment: CDR1 SGHRS and CDR2 YFSETQ. Germline trimming cut 5 bases from V and 0 bases from J; bases unmatched to any gene: 8. The CDR3 DNA reads as TGCGCCAGCAGTTCTAGACAGGGTAGCTCCTATAATTCACCCCTCCACTTT. Its translation: CASSSRQGSSYNSPLHF.

The chain has TRBV10-3 and TRBJ2-4; tentative D call: TRBD1 (5 bases). The ends were cut back, 10 bases at V and 0 bases at J, with 13 bases in the middle. This CDR3 comprises 14 residues. Germline-derived CDR1 and CDR2 are ENHRY and SYGVKD. The CDR3 protein is CATRTRLAKNIQYF. For the CDR3, the DNA is TGTGCCACCAGGACAAGGCTAGCCAAAAACATTCAGTACTTC.